This is a list of T cell receptor beta chains from one sample in a study of beta chain features in type 1 diabetes. Method: immunoSEQ multiplex PCR; TCRdb's copy keeps in-frame clones and lacks some. The table shows around 150,000 clones, with around 63% occurring only once. Sequencing input: naive CD4+ T cells from blood. The receptors here all came from a man aged 30 to 45 with type 1 diabetes. Each CDR3 is given with its conserved first and last residue. D genes are given only for firm matches. Clone size is stated in some rows and not others, as once, few, many or a class when expanded.

clone size,J gene,D gene,V gene,CDR3 DNA,CDR3 protein
NA,TRBJ2-2,NA,TRBV30,TGTGCCTGGAGGGGAGGTGCAGGCACCGGGGAGCTGTTTTTT,CAWRGGAGTGELFF
few,TRBJ2-7,TRBD1,TRBV6-5,TGTGCCAGCAGTTACTCCAGGGGACAGTCCTACGAGCAGTACTTC,CASSYSRGQSYEQYF
NA,TRBJ2-5,TRBD1,TRBV13,TGTGCCAGCAGCCGGGACAGCCAAGAGACCCAGTACTTC,CASSRDSQETQYF
few,TRBJ2-5,NA,TRBV29-1,TGCAGCGTCGGGACCGTCCAAGAGACCCAGTACTTC,CSVGTVQETQYF
NA,TRBJ2-3,NA,TRBV7-2,TGTGCCAGCAGCTTAGCTTGGGGAGGGCAGTATTTT,CASSLAWGGQYF
few,TRBJ2-4,NA,TRBV5-1,TGCGCCAGCAGCTTGGATCCACCCTCTGACATTCAGTACTTC,CASSLDPPSDIQYF
NA,TRBJ2-5,NA,TRBV7-2,TGTGCCAGCAGCCGTCCGGGGGAGACCCAGTACTTC,CASSRPGETQYF
few,TRBJ1-1,NA,TRBV29-1,TGCAGCGTTGAACCCAGGACCCGGGTGAACACTGAAGCTTTCTTT,CSVEPRTRVNTEAFF
NA,TRBJ2-3,TRBD2,TRBV5-1,TGCGCCAGCAGCCTCCCGGGACTAGCGGGGACTAGCACAGATACGCAGTATTTT,CASSLPGLAGTSTDTQYF
NA,TRBJ2-7,TRBD2,TRBV7-2,TGTGCCAGCAGTTACCGGCAAATGACTAGCGGAACCTACGAGCAGTACTTC,CASSYRQMTSGTYEQYF
NA,TRBJ2-5,NA,TRBV2,TGTGCCAGCAGGGCCCGGACTAACCAAGAGACCCAGTACTTC,CASRARTNQETQYF
NA,TRBJ2-7,NA,TRBV23-1,TGCGCCAGCAGGGAAGAAGGGCAGGCCGTCACCTACGAGCAGTACTTC,CASREEGQAVTYEQYF
NA,TRBJ2-2,NA,TRBV4-3,TGCGCCAGCAGCCAATTACAGCACACCGGGGAGCTGTTTTTT,CASSQLQHTGELFF
NA,TRBJ1-1,TRBD1,TRBV7-9,TGTGCCAGCAGCCCTGGACAGGGGGACACTGAAGCTTTCTTT,CASSPGQGDTEAFF
few,TRBJ2-1,TRBD2,TRBV10-3,TGTGCCATGGCGGGGGTAACCTACAATGAGCAGTTCTTC,CAMAGVTYNEQFF
NA,TRBJ1-3,TRBD1,TRBV9,TGTGCCAGCAGCGAAGGACAGGGTCCTGGAAACACCATATATTTT,CASSEGQGPGNTIYF
NA,TRBJ2-7,NA,TRBV30,TGTGCCTGGCACCCTCCGGGTTACGAGCAGTACTTC,CAWHPPGYEQYF
NA,TRBJ2-5,NA,TRBV7-2,TGTGCCAGCAGCTTAACCCCCCTTGAACACTTC,CASSLTPLEHF
NA,TRBJ2-7,TRBD1,TRBV9,TGTGCCAGCAGCCCACGACAGGGGCTCGAGTACGAGCAGTACTTC,CASSPRQGLEYEQYF
NA,TRBJ2-6,NA,TRBV11-3,TGTGCCAGCAGCCCAGGGACTGGGGCCAACGTCCTGACTTTC,CASSPGTGANVLTF
NA,TRBJ2-6,NA,TRBV25-1,TGTGCCAGCAGTGGGGACGGTGGGGCCAACGTCCTGACTTTC,CASSGDGGANVLTF
few,TRBJ2-3,NA,TRBV4-3,TGCGCCAGCAGCCGGGGGACTACAGATACGCAGTATTTT,CASSRGTTDTQYF
NA,TRBJ1-2,NA,TRBV30,TGTGCCTGGAGTGTACACAGGGATGGCTACACCTTC,CAWSVHRDGYTF
NA,TRBJ2-7,NA,TRBV30,TGTGCCTGGAGTCATAAACAGAAAGCCTACGAGCAGTACTTC,CAWSHKQKAYEQYF
NA,TRBJ2-3,NA,TRBV7-2,TGTGCCAGCAGCTCGGCGCGGGATACGCAGTATTTT,CASSSARDTQYF
NA,TRBJ2-6,NA,TRBV14,TGTGCCAGCAGCCAAGATAGTGGTTCAGGGACATTTCCTGGGGCCAACGTCCTGACTTTC,CASSQDSGSGTFPGANVLTF
NA,TRBJ2-7,NA,TRBV4-3,TGCGCCAGCAGCCAAGAACTGGGGGGCTACGAGCAGTACTTC,CASSQELGGYEQYF
NA,TRBJ2-7,TRBD1,TRBV29-1,TGCAGCGTTGTGAGGACAGGGAATTACGAGCAGTACTTC,CSVVRTGNYEQYF
NA,TRBJ2-3,TRBD2,TRBV30,TGTGCCTGGGGGACTAGCGCAGATACGCAGTATTTT,CAWGTSADTQYF
NA,TRBJ2-3,TRBD2,TRBV7-2,TGTGCCAGCAAAGCGGGGGCTAGCACAGATACGCAGTATTTT,CASKAGASTDTQYF
NA,TRBJ2-3,NA,TRBV29-1,TGCAGCGTTGAAGATCGGGGGACTAGCACAGATACGCAGTATTTT,CSVEDRGTSTDTQYF
NA,TRBJ2-3,TRBD1,TRBV28,TGTGCCAGCACCGCGGGACAGGGACGACATACGCAGTATTTT,CASTAGQGRHTQYF
NA,TRBJ2-3,NA,TRBV5-1,TGCGCCAGCAAGGACTCGCTAACCATAAGCACAGATACGCAGTATTTT,CASKDSLTISTDTQYF
NA,TRBJ2-1,NA,TRBV7-2,TGTGCCAGCAGCTTAGGACTATTCGGTGAGCAGTTCTTC,CASSLGLFGEQFF
few,TRBJ2-1,NA,TRBV2,TGTGCCAGCAGTGATTTGGGGATGACGGTGAATGAGCAGTTCTTC,CASSDLGMTVNEQFF
few,TRBJ2-3,NA,TRBV9,TGTGCCAGCAGCCCTTCATCCGATACGCAGTATTTT,CASSPSSDTQYF
few,TRBJ2-7,TRBD1,TRBV9,TGTGCCAGCAGCGTAGGGACAGGCCACTACGAGCAGTACTTC,CASSVGTGHYEQYF
once,TRBJ2-3,TRBD2,TRBV11-2,TGTGCCACCGGACTTGGACTAGCGGGGCGGACAGATACGCAGTATTTT,CATGLGLAGRTDTQYF
NA,TRBJ2-5,NA,TRBV19,TGTGCCAGTAGTGTCCAAGAGACCCAGTACTTC,CASSVQETQYF
few,TRBJ2-1,NA,TRBV29-1,TGCAGCGTAAAGTCCCAGGCCTCCTACAATGAGCAGTTCTTC,CSVKSQASYNEQFF
NA,TRBJ2-3,NA,TRBV25-1,TGTGCCAGCAGGGGTACGGGGAAGGCAGATACGCAGTATTTT,CASRGTGKADTQYF
few,TRBJ2-5,TRBD1,TRBV29-1,TGCAGCGTTGAAGTTGTACAGGGGGCCCTCGTCCGGGACTTC,CSVEVVQGALVRDF
NA,TRBJ1-1,NA,TRBV30,TGTGCCTGGAGTATAAGGGGGAACACTGAAGCTTTCTTT,CAWSIRGNTEAFF
NA,TRBJ2-7,NA,TRBV7-8,TGTGCCAGCAGCCTGCGGGGCGCCTCTGACTACGAGCAGTACTTC,CASSLRGASDYEQYF
NA,TRBJ2-5,TRBD1,TRBV7-9,TGTGCCAGCAGCCCTCGGACAGGGAGCCTCGGAGAGACCCAGTACTTC,CASSPRTGSLGETQYF
NA,TRBJ1-2,TRBD1,TRBV29-1,TGCAGCGCCTCCGGACAGGGCAGAGATGGCTACACCTTC,CSASGQGRDGYTF
NA,TRBJ1-1,NA,TRBV21-1,TGTGCCAGCAACAAGGCAGGACTAGATGAAGCTTTCTTT,CASNKAGLDEAFF
NA,TRBJ2-3,TRBD2,TRBV9,TGTGCCAGCAGCGTAGGAGCGGGGGAGACAGATACGCAGTATTTT,CASSVGAGETDTQYF
NA,TRBJ2-3,NA,TRBV10-3,TGTGCCATCAGTGAGCCTGGCCCCCATACGCAGTATTTT,CAISEPGPHTQYF
NA,TRBJ2-1,TRBD1,TRBV12-5,TGTGCTAGTGGTCTGGGACAGGGGGCACCCAATGAGCAGTTCTTC,CASGLGQGAPNEQFF
few,TRBJ2-2,TRBD1,TRBV15,TGTGCCACCAGCAGGACAGGGAGAGCGAACACCGGGGAGCTGTTTTTT,CATSRTGRANTGELFF
NA,TRBJ2-7,NA,TRBV29-1,TGCAGCGTTAGCGGCAGGGCGGTATACGAGCAGTACTTC,CSVSGRAVYEQYF
few,TRBJ2-3,NA,TRBV29-1,TGCAGCGTTGGTGGTCCCGTTCCCACAGATACGCAGTATTTT,CSVGGPVPTDTQYF
few,TRBJ2-2,NA,TRBV7-2,TGTGCCAGCAGCTTTAGTCCCGATACCGGGGAGCTGTTTTTT,CASSFSPDTGELFF
few,TRBJ2-5,TRBD1,TRBV7-2,TGTGCCAGCAGCGTGGGACAGGCGAAAGAGACCCAGTACTTC,CASSVGQAKETQYF
NA,TRBJ1-1,NA,TRBV29-1,TGCAGCGTTCAAAAGGGCTCGAACACTGAAGCTTTCTTT,CSVQKGSNTEAFF
NA,TRBJ2-5,NA,TRBV7-6,TGTGCCAGCAGCTTAGGACAGGGAGGGACCCAGTACTTC,CASSLGQGGTQYF
NA,TRBJ2-7,TRBD1,TRBV7-2,TGTGCCAGCAATGGACAGGGGGACTACGAGCAGTACTTC,CASNGQGDYEQYF
NA,TRBJ1-2,NA,TRBV10-3,TGTGCCATCAGTGGACAGCGAAACGCTAACTATGGCTACACCTTC,CAISGQRNANYGYTF
NA,TRBJ2-6,NA,TRBV27,TGTGCCAGCAGCCGGGACGGTGCAGTCCTGACTTTC,CASSRDGAVLTF